The following is a T cell receptor (beta chain) sequence with its context. No cognate antigen has been identified for it. The reads were generated on an Illumina HiSeq 2000. The TCR beta cDNA libraries were made using 5'RACE template switching, a step that added both a universal primer site and unique molecular identifiers. Priming for cDNA synthesis came from the TCR beta constant segment, and two successive PCR amplification steps followed. Regarding the original processing steps: MIGEC was used to demultiplex reads and group reads by UMI, and MiTCR was used to assemble and quantify clonotypes. To remove erroneous sequences, TCR cDNA sequences were retained only when supported by two or more reads. The tcR package was used for downstream repertoire analysis, and clonotypes were matched between fractions using CDR3 nucleotide sequence together with V segment. Antigen specificity was annotated against VDJdb with VDJmatch, allowing one amino acid substitution in CDR3. TCRdb reanalyzed the reads, keeping one entry per CDR3 protein sequence and omitting DNA. The V and J calls come from TCRdb's annotation, not from the publication. In this sample's table one finds under 200,000 distinct CDR3 sequences. Approximately 17% of the sample rests with the top ten.

The CDR3 runs 14 residues from the cysteine to the phenylalanine. DNA was not recorded. CDR1 and CDR2, looked up from the germline V gene, are SGHRS and YFSETQ. The sample belongs to a study of T cells expressing NK-cell markers (dated by TCRdb to the early 2020s). Turning to the overall study: Eight or nine donors provided sorted CD3+CD56+NKG2C+, CD3+CD56+NKG2C- and CD3+CD56-NKG2C+ T-cell subsets, whose TCR beta-chain repertoires were profiled. Of the eight sequenced donors, seven were found to be HCMV-seropositive and one was found to be HCMV-seronegative. The libraries were sequenced on Illumina HiSeq 2000/2500, MiSeq or NextSeq, producing 2 x 150 bp reads. All eight donors whose samples were sequenced were randomly selected healthy volunteers, three of them men and five women.

A commercial ELISA kit detecting HCMV-specific IgG in serum was used to determine HCMV serostatus. Ficoll density gradient centrifugation was used to isolate peripheral blood mononuclear cells from blood. Study-wide findings and limitations: It remained unclear whether the expanded NKG2C-expressing T cell clones were specific for HCMV antigens. In roughly 6 donors, the dominant CD3+CD56+NKG2C+ clonotypes were found to rank among the top 10 CD8+ clonotypes and to make up roughly 1.0-7.0% of CD8+ T cells. Those dominant clonotypes were again the most abundant among CD3+CD56-NKG2C+ cells in four donors, at about 28.3-60.1%.

The source of this sequence is a woman aged 18 to 75 in good health. The sequence is built from TRBV5-1 and TRBJ1-1; absent DNA, TCRdb's TRBD1 call cannot be checked. Sample: blood T cells: a sorted CD56 or NKG2C T cell subset, CD4+ or CD8+ T cells, or bulk PBMC T cells (not recorded which). The CDR3 region reads CASSLQVGATEAFF.